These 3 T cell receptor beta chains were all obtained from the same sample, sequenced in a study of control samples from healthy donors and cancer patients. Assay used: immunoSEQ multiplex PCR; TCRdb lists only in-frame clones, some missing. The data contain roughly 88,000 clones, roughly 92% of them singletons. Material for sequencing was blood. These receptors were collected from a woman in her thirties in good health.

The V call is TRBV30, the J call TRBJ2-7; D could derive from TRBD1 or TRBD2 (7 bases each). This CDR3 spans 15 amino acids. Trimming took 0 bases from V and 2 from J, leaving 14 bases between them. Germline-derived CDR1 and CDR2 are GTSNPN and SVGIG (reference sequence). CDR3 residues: CAWSVIPGGAYEQYF. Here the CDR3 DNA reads TGTGCCTGGAGTGTCATCCCAGGGGGGGCCTACGAGCAGTACTTC.

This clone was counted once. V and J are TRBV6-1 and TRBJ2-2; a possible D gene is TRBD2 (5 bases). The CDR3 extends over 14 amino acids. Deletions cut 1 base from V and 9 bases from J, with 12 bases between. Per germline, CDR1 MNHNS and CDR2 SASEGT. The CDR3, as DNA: TGTGCCAGCAGTGAAGAACGGAGGCGGTGGGAGCTGTTTTTT. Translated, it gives CASSEERRRWELFF.

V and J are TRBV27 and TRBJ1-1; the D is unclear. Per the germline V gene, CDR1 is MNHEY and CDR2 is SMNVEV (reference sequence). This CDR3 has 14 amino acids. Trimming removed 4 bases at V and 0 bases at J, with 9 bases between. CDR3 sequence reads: CASSYTQMNTEAFF. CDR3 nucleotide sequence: TGTGCCAGCAGTTACACACAAATGAACACTGAAGCTTTCTTT.